These T cell receptor beta chains were read from a single sample in a study of regulatory T cells in long-lasting Graves disease. A single record per CDR3 protein comes from TCRdb applying MiXCR to the multiplex PCR reads. The sample lists around 400,000 distinct CDR3 sequences, approximately 12% occurring once. These data also featured in a second study, about T cells in Graves' hyperthyroidism and ophthalmopathy.

Sequences were derived from peripheral blood mononuclear cells (PBMCs), sampled at new diagnosis, from a patient treated with antithyroid drugs. These receptors were taken from a woman between 18 and 29 years old with Graves disease. Both conserved end residues are part of each CDR3. The D gene is left open where the match is weak. The size of a clone is reported for some rows only, either as once, few or many, or as a class for expanded clones.

clone_size,j_call,v_call,d_call,cdr3_nt,cdr3_aa
many,TRBJ1-1,TRBV11-2,.,TGCGCCAGCAGCCCGGCAAGCGATAGGGGTGGCACTGAAGCTTTCTTT,CASSPASDRGGTEAFF
many,TRBJ2-7,TRBV20-1,.,TGCAGTACCGGGAAGCAGGTTCTGAACGAGCAGTACTTC,CSTGKQVLNEQYF
.,TRBJ1-2,TRBV27,.,TGTGCCAGCAGCCGAGGAGCACTCTATGGCTACACCTTC,CASSRGALYGYTF
many,TRBJ1-1,TRBV12-3/TRBV12-4,.,TGTGCCAGCAGTTTACGTGGGCGGGCAGACACTGAAGCTTTCTTT,CASSLRGRADTEAFF
many,TRBJ2-3,TRBV6-1,.,TGTGCCAGCAAGGGGGGAGCTACAGATACGCAGTATTTT,CASKGGATDTQYF
.,TRBJ2-5,TRBV28,.,TGTGCCAGCAGTTCTACTGGACGACAGAGACAAGAGACCCAGTACTTC,CASSSTGRQRQETQYF
many,TRBJ2-3,TRBV20-1,TRBD2,TGCAGTGCTAGGTCCGGACTAGCGGGGGGCACAGATACGCAGTATTTT,CSARSGLAGGTDTQYF
.,TRBJ1-1,TRBV10-3,TRBD1,TGTGCCATCAGTGAGGAGGGGGCGAGGACTGAAGCTTTCTTT,CAISEEGARTEAFF
.,TRBJ2-1,TRBV7-9,.,TGTGCCAGCAGCCGGACAGGACTAGCTCCGGGTAATGGAGTCTTAGGGGACTACAATGAGCAGTTCTTC,CASSRTGLAPGNGVLGDYNEQFF
many,TRBJ2-1,TRBV20-1,TRBD2,TGCAGTGCTAGAGTCCTCTTGGCGGGAGAGCCATACAATGAGCAGTTCTTC,CSARVLLAGEPYNEQFF
many,TRBJ2-6,TRBV12-3/TRBV12-4,.,TGTGCCAGCACCCACAGTGGTGGCAGGGTTTCGAGGGCCAACGTCCTGACTTTC,CASTHSGGRVSRANVLTF
.,TRBJ1-4,TRBV7-9,.,TGTGCCAGCAGCTTTCCCGGACGACTGTTTTTT,CASSFPGRLFF
many,TRBJ1-2,TRBV11-2,.,TGTGCCAGCAGCTTAGATCGGGGGGGCAGATCCAAGAGCTATGGCTACACCTTC,CASSLDRGGRSKSYGYTF
many,TRBJ1-1,TRBV11-2,.,TGTGCCAGCAGCTTACTTCGGTGGAACACTGAAGCTTTCTTT,CASSLLRWNTEAFF
few,TRBJ2-5,TRBV7-2,TRBD1,TGTGCCAGCAGCCGAGACAGGGCAGAGACCCAGTACTTC,CASSRDRAETQYF
many,TRBJ1-1,TRBV2,.,TGTGCCAGCAGTCCCCGGGAGCCCCGATCGGCTTTCTTT,CASSPREPRSAFF
many,TRBJ2-7,TRBV5-1,.,TGCGCCAGCAGCTTGGAGGGAAACGAGCAGTACTTC,CASSLEGNEQYF
many,TRBJ1-2,TRBV27,.,TGTGCCAGCTCCCCGGGGGGGCTTATGGGCTACACCTTC,CASSPGGLMGYTF
.,TRBJ2-5,TRBV20-1,.,TGCAGTGCTGACAGGGAGACCCAGTACTTC,CSADRETQYF
many,TRBJ2-1,TRBV7-9,TRBD2,TGTGCCAGCAGCCGTTACGGGACTAGCGGGGGGCAGGGGAATGAGCAGTTCTTC,CASSRYGTSGGQGNEQFF
.,TRBJ2-7,TRBV7-2,TRBD2,TGTGCCAGCAGCTACCAACCGGGACTAGCGGGCTCAGGGGGCTACGAGCAGTACTTC,CASSYQPGLAGSGGYEQYF
many,TRBJ1-2,TRBV5-1,.,TGCGCCAGCAGCTTGAGGAACTATGGCTACACCTTC,CASSLRNYGYTF
many,TRBJ2-3,TRBV5-1,TRBD2,TGCGCCAGCAGCGGGGGACTAGCGAGCACAGATACGCAGTATTTT,CASSGGLASTDTQYF
few,TRBJ1-2,TRBV27,.,TGTGCCAGCAGTTTAGTCGGAGGGGACAACTATGGCTACACCTTC,CASSLVGGDNYGYTF
many,TRBJ1-2,TRBV6-5,.,TGTGCCAGCAGTTACTCGATCGGTTCCTTCTATGGCTACACCTTC,CASSYSIGSFYGYTF
many,TRBJ1-1,TRBV7-6,TRBD1,TGTGCCAGCAGCCCACTCCGTGGCGACAGGGGCGCCCCTGCTTTCTTT,CASSPLRGDRGAPAFF
.,TRBJ2-1,TRBV29-1,.,TGCAGCGTTGAAGCTCTCGGAGCTGAGCAGTTCTTC,CSVEALGAEQFF
many,TRBJ1-2,TRBV4-2,.,TGTGCCAGCAGCCTGACAGGAGTCTATGGCTACACCTTC,CASSLTGVYGYTF
.,TRBJ2-3,TRBV20-1,.,TGCAGTGCTAGACAGACCGGGGTCCGCACAGATACGCAGTATTTT,CSARQTGVRTDTQYF
many,TRBJ1-1,TRBV30,.,TGTGCCTGGAGTGAAGGATGGACTGAAGCTTTCTTT,CAWSEGWTEAFF
few,TRBJ2-7,TRBV29-1,TRBD1,TGCAGCGCCTCAAAGACAGGGACCGAGCAGTACTTC,CSASKTGTEQYF
many,TRBJ1-1,TRBV27,.,TGTGCCAGTGGGGCCCTACCCGGTTTGGGGCCTATGAACACTGAAGCTTTCTTT,CASGALPGLGPMNTEAFF
many,TRBJ1-2,TRBV11-1,.,TGTGCCAGCAGCACCGGACAGTTCGACACCTTC,CASSTGQFDTF
many,TRBJ2-5,TRBV15,.,TGTGCCACCAGCAGTCACAGATTTAAAGAGACCCAGTACTTC,CATSSHRFKETQYF
.,TRBJ2-2,TRBV24-1,TRBD1,TGTGCCACCAGTGATCACAGGGGTGCCGGGGAGCTGTTTTTT,CATSDHRGAGELFF
.,TRBJ1-5,TRBV15,.,TGTGCCACCAGGTCCAGGGGCGGGCTTTGGCCCCAGCATTTT,CATRSRGGLWPQHF
many,TRBJ2-2,TRBV6-4,TRBD1,TGTGCCAGCAGAGGACAGGTTGCCGGGGAGCTGTTTTTT,CASRGQVAGELFF
.,TRBJ2-6,TRBV4-3,.,TGCGCCAGCAGCCCGACAGGTACGGGGGCCAACGTCCTGACTTTC,CASSPTGTGANVLTF
many,TRBJ2-7,TRBV13,TRBD1,TGTGCCAGCAGCAACACAGGGGATAGCTCCTACGAGCAGTACTTC,CASSNTGDSSYEQYF
many,TRBJ1-1,TRBV19,.,TGTGCCAGTAGTCCCATTCAAGCAGCTTTCTTT,CASSPIQAAFF
.,TRBJ2-3,TRBV2,TRBD2,TGTGCCAGTTCCGGACTAGCGGGAGGGATGGATACGCAGTATTTT,CASSGLAGGMDTQYF
many,TRBJ2-1,TRBV3-1,.,TGTGCCAGCAGCCAAGATCCCCAGCCCGATGAGCAGTTCTTC,CASSQDPQPDEQFF
many,TRBJ2-2,TRBV12-3/TRBV12-4,TRBD2,TGTGCCAGCAGGGGACTAGCGGGAGGGGGCACCGGGGAGCTGTTTTTT,CASRGLAGGGTGELFF
few,TRBJ1-3,TRBV9,.,TGTGCCAGCAGCGTAGATAGCTTCTCTGGAAACACCATATATTTT,CASSVDSFSGNTIYF
.,TRBJ2-1,TRBV27,.,TGTGCCAGCAGTCCCCGGGCTTGGTCACAAGGGGACAATGAGCAGTTCTTC,CASSPRAWSQGDNEQFF
many,TRBJ1-3,TRBV20-1,.,TGCAGTGCTAGAGAAGGAGGGTCCGACGGAAACACCATATATTTT,CSAREGGSDGNTIYF
many,TRBJ2-1,TRBV7-2,.,TGTGCCAGCAGCCGGACGTTCAATGAGCAGTTCTTC,CASSRTFNEQFF
.,TRBJ1-5,TRBV12-3/TRBV12-4,TRBD1,TGTGCCAGCAGTCCGACAGGGGTTTTTAGCAATCAGCCCCAGCATTTT,CASSPTGVFSNQPQHF
few,TRBJ1-5,TRBV12-5,.,TGTGCTAGTGGAGCCTCTCTAATAGGACAGACGAGGGGGCCCCAGCATTTT,CASGASLIGQTRGPQHF
.,TRBJ2-1,TRBV20-1,.,TGCAGTGCCCTGAGGCCACCTGAACTAGTTAGGCCCTACAATGAGCAGTTCTTC,CSALRPPELVRPYNEQFF
few,TRBJ1-6,TRBV6-2/TRBV6-3,.,TGTGCCAGCAGTTACTCGAAAATCGGACACCCGGTCCACTTT,CASSYSKIGHPVHF
few,TRBJ1-2,TRBV29-1,.,TGCAGCGTTGAAAGGGTCGGACTTCACTATGGCTACACCTTC,CSVERVGLHYGYTF
.,TRBJ2-5,TRBV12-3/TRBV12-4,.,TGTGCCAGCAGCACCGGGGCTTCTTCGGGGGAGACCCAGTACTTC,CASSTGASSGETQYF
.,TRBJ2-1,TRBV18,TRBD2,TGTGCCAGCTCACCTGGAGCGGGAGGGCAAGTCGAAGAGCAGTTCTTC,CASSPGAGGQVEEQFF